The 30 T cell receptor beta chains below were found in one sample sequenced in a study of shared clonotypes between healthy human individuals. TCRdb keeps only in-frame clones here, not all; method: immunoSEQ multiplex PCR. Of more than 400,000 clones listed, about 78% were seen once; the top ten hold around 11%. What was sequenced was PBMCs. All receptors derive from a woman aged 40 to 50 in good health. Some clones in this sample may be carry-over from other donors' samples.

This clone was detected ten times or more. This chain connects TRBV25-1 to TRBJ2-7; 11 bases map to TRBD1. The junction had 4 bases not matched to a gene; V was cut back by 5 bases and J by 4 bases. CDR1 and CDR2 from the germline V gene are MGHDK and SYGVNS. CDR3 size: 14 residues. The CDR3 DNA follows: TGTGCCAGCAGTCGGACAGGGGGCACATACGAGCAGTACTTC. Translating it yields CASSRTGGTYEQYF.

This clone appeared a single time. Here the CDR3 reads CASSFNLKSLAGVIYEQYF. DNA of the CDR3: TGCGCCAGCAGCTTTAATCTGAAATCTTTAGCGGGAGTTATCTACGAGCAGTACTTC. The genes are TRBV5-1 and TRBJ2-7; 9 bases fit TRBD2. CDR1 and CDR2 from the germline V gene are SGHRS and YFSETQ. There are 19 residues in the CDR3. The V gene end was trimmed by 2 bases and the J gene end by 3 bases; junction bases not matched to a gene: 18. Complete variable domain (other parts from reference TRBV5-1 and TRBJ2-7): KAGVTQTPRYLIKTRGQQVTLSCSPISGHRSVSWYQQTPGQGLQFLFEYFSETQRNKGNFPGRFSGRQFSNSRSEMNVSTLELGDSALYLCASSFNLKSLAGVIYEQYFGPGTRLTVT.

The chain links TRBV19 to TRBJ2-6; D is unresolved. This CDR3 region has 13 residues. Germline CDR1 reads LNHDA; CDR2 reads SQIVND (reference sequence). Trimming shortened V by 5 bases and J by 0 bases, and 2 bases separated the two germline ends. In DNA, the CDR3 is TGTGCCAGTAGTTTCTCTGGGGCCAACGTCCTGACTTTC. This codes for CASSFSGANVLTF.

This clone was seen only once. The rearrangement uses TRBV28 and TRBJ2-7; perhaps TRBD2 as D (5 bases). V was trimmed by 6 bases and J by 0 bases, leaving 21 bases between them. Looked up from germline, CDR1 is MDHEN and CDR2 is SYDVKM. CDR3 length: 17 residues. As DNA, the CDR3 is TGTGCCAGCAGCCCCGCGGGTGGGCGGCCGAGCTCCTACGAGCAGTACTTC. Its translation: CASSPAGGRPSSYEQYF.

Points on this clone: Other DNA variants within this sample encode the same CDR3. V is TRBV28 and J is TRBJ2-1, with D possibly being TRBD1 or TRBD2 (5 bases each). The length of the CDR3 is 12 residues. Germline-derived CDR1 and CDR2 are MDHEN and SYDVKM. The ends were cut back, 3 bases at V and 9 bases at J, with 9 bases in the middle. CDR3 in amino acids: CASSFWDGEQFF. CDR3 nucleotides: TGTGCCAGCAGTTTCTGGGACGGTGAGCAGTTCTTC.

This rearrangement joins TRBV30 to TRBJ2-7; 10 bases map to TRBD2. After removal of 2 bases from V and 3 bases from J, the junction contained 7 bases not matched to a gene. The CDR3 is made up of 15 amino acids. Germline values: CDR1 GTSNPN, CDR2 SVGIG (reference sequence). Here the CDR3 DNA reads TGTGCCTGGAGTCGCCTACTAGCGGGAAACTACGAGCAGTACTTC. This translates into CAWSRLLAGNYEQYF.

This rearrangement joins TRBV18 to TRBJ2-4; D gene uncertain. The V end lost 3 bases, the J end lost 6 bases, and 15 bases lay between the germline ends. In germline, CDR1 is KGHSH, CDR2 LQKENI. This CDR3 has 15 amino acids. CDR3: CASSPVANTANIQYF. Written as DNA, the CDR3 is TGTGCCAGCTCACCTGTGGCCAACACGGCAAACATTCAGTACTTC.

The rearrangement uses TRBV7-3 and TRBJ2-1, with D maybe TRBD1 (6 bases). Germline CDR1 is SGHTA and CDR2 is FQGTGA. The CDR3 totals 13 residues. V shed 6 bases and J shed 9 bases, with 15 bases lying between them. CDR3 sequence (DNA): TGTGCCAGCAGATTCCAGGGGTCCAGTGAGCAGTTCTTC. It translates to CASRFQGSSEQFF. Full variable domain (remainder filled in from reference TRBV7-3 and TRBJ2-1): GAGVSQTPSNKVTEKGKYVELRCDPISGHTALYWYRQSLGQGPEFLIYFQGTGAADDSGLPNDRFFAVRPEGSVSTLKIQRTERGDSAVYLCASRFQGSSEQFFGPGTRLTVL.

The J gene is TRBJ1-5, the V gene TRBV6-6; maybe TRBD1 (5 bases). V lost 2 bases and J lost 4, with 9 bases in between. The CDR3 contains 14 residues. CDR1 and CDR2 (germline): MNHNY, SVGAGI (reference sequence). The CDR3 reads CASSYEGLNQPQHF. As DNA, the CDR3 is TGTGCCAGCAGTTACGAGGGGTTGAATCAGCCCCAGCATTTT.

The rearrangement links TRBV5-1 to TRBJ2-7; D may be TRBD1 or TRBD2 (5 bases each). The CDR3 spans 15 residues. V lost 3 bases to trimming and J lost 0 bases, with 13 bases between them. Germline V gene lookup returns CDR1 SGHRS and CDR2 YFSETQ. CDR3 nucleotides: TGCGCCAGCAGCTCTGGGACGGATAGCTCCTACGAGCAGTACTTC. It specifies CASSSGTDSSYEQYF.

This clone was detected a few times. The chain uses TRBV2 and TRBJ2-7; 7 positions match TRBD1. This CDR3 region has 14 residues. V lost 3 bases, J lost 2 bases, and 4 bases stayed unmatched. The germline CDR1 and CDR2 sequences are SNHLY and FYNNEI. The DNA of the CDR3 is TGTGCCAGCAGTGACCGGGACAGTGCCTACGAGCAGTACTTC. Translating it yields CASSDRDSAYEQYF. Supplemented by reference TRBV2 and TRBJ2-7, the full variable domain reads EPEVTQTPSHQVTQMGQEVILRCVPISNHLYFYWYRQILGQKVEFLVSFYNNEISEKSEIFDDQFSVERPDGSNFTLKIRSTKLEDSAMYFCASSDRDSAYEQYFGPGTRLTVT.

This chain uses TRBV28 with TRBJ2-7, with 7 nucleotides matching TRBD1. The CDR3 is made up of 13 amino acids. With 8 bases clipped from V and 2 bases from J, the junction kept 6 bases outside the gene matches. The V gene's germline CDR1 is MDHEN and CDR2 SYDVKM. The CDR3 loop reads CASCEGQTYEQYF. The CDR3 bases are TGTGCCAGCTGTGAGGGACAGACCTACGAGCAGTACTTC.

The V call is TRBV9, the J call TRBJ1-2, with D possibly TRBD1 on 5 matching bases. The germline CDR1 and CDR2 sequences are SGDLS and YYNGEE. V shed 1 base and J shed 4 bases, with 17 bases lying between them. This CDR3 spans 16 amino acids. The CDR3 reads CASSVSGSPRAYGYTF. DNA of the CDR3: TGTGCCAGCAGCGTAAGTGGCAGCCCCAGGGCCTATGGCTACACCTTC.

The CDR3 loop reads CAWKGATFEQFF. CDR3 nucleotide sequence: TGTGCCTGGAAGGGGGCTACCTTTGAGCAGTTCTTC. The chain is built from TRBV30 and TRBJ2-1, with 7 positions matching TRBD1. The CDR3 covers 12 residues. V lost 4 bases, J lost 9 bases, and 6 bases stayed unmatched. Looked up from germline, CDR1 is GTSNPN and CDR2 is SVGIG (reference sequence).

This chain links TRBV5-4 with TRBJ1-2; the D gene is possibly TRBD1 (6 bases). CDR3 length equals 15 residues. V shed 1 base and J shed 6 bases, with 16 bases lying between them. Germline CDR1 and CDR2: SGHNT and YYREEE (reference sequence). CDR3 amino acids: CASSLWSSGAHGYTF. DNA for the CDR3: TGTGCCAGCAGCTTGTGGAGTTCGGGGGCGCATGGCTACACCTTC.

V usage is TRBV28 and J usage is TRBJ1-5, with TRBD1 as a possible D gene (5 bases). V was clipped by 4 bases and J by 4 bases, with 8 bases between them. CDR1 is MDHEN and CDR2 is SYDVKM in the germline V gene. The CDR3 consists of 13 residues. CDR3: CASSSPGNQPQHF. In nucleotides, the CDR3 is TGTGCCAGCAGTTCCCCAGGGAATCAGCCCCAGCATTTT.

The genes are TRBV15 and TRBJ2-1, with 7 bases fitting TRBD2. Germline trimming cut 0 bases from V and 7 bases from J; bases unmatched to any gene: 15. There are 18 residues in the CDR3. Germline values: CDR1 LNHNV, CDR2 YYDKDF (reference sequence). Here the CDR3 DNA reads TGTGCCACCAGCAGAGATCGTATTGGAGGGAGGGCCGCGAATGAGCAGTTCTTC. This translates into CATSRDRIGGRAANEQFF.

This clone was seen a handful of times. The chain is built from TRBV2 and TRBJ2-5; TRBD1 aligns across 8 bases. This CDR3 is built from 13 residues. J lost 3 bases, V lost 8 bases, and 5 bases had no gene match. The V gene's germline CDR1 is SNHLY and CDR2 FYNNEI. CDR3 in amino acids: CASLDRAKETQYF. CDR3 nucleotide sequence: TGTGCCAGCTTGGACAGGGCCAAAGAGACCCAGTACTTC. Full variable domain (outside the CDR3, taken from reference TRBV2 and TRBJ2-5): EPEVTQTPSHQVTQMGQEVILRCVPISNHLYFYWYRQILGQKVEFLVSFYNNEISEKSEIFDDQFSVERPDGSNFTLKIRSTKLEDSAMYFCASLDRAKETQYFGPGTRLLVL.

The CDR3: CASKQGGNEQFF. The CDR3 bases are TGTGCCAGCAAACAGGGGGGGAATGAGCAGTTCTTC. The chain carries TRBV27 and TRBJ2-1, with a possible D match to TRBD1 (8 bases). The CDR3 contains 12 residues. Germline lookup yields CDR1 MNHEY and CDR2 SMNVEV (reference sequence). V lost 7 bases, J lost 7 bases, and 11 bases lay in between.

This rearrangement joins TRBV18 to TRBJ2-5, with TRBD1 identical over 9 bases. The CDR3 covers 13 residues. After removal of 4 bases from V and 5 bases from J, the junction contained 2 bases not matched to a gene. CDR1 and CDR2 (germline): KGHSH, LQKENI. The chain's CDR3 is CASSRGQGETQYF. CDR3 DNA sequence: TGTGCCAGCTCACGGGGACAGGGTGAGACCCAGTACTTC.

The chain is built from TRBV7-7 and TRBJ2-1; 7 bases agree with TRBD1. Unmatched junction bases numbered 6, after V lost 4 bases and J lost 0 bases. The CDR3 is 16 amino acids. Germline V lookup: CDR1 SSHAT, CDR2 FNYEAQ (reference sequence). The CDR3 DNA sequence: TGTGCCAGCAGCTCGAGGACAGGAAGCTCCTACAATGAGCAGTTCTTC. Protein product: CASSSRTGSSYNEQFF.

The chain couples TRBV28 to TRBJ2-7, with 7 nucleotides matching TRBD2. CDR1 is MDHEN and CDR2 is SYDVKM in the germline V gene. The CDR3 spans 15 residues. V gave up 5 bases and J gave up 0 bases; unmatched junction bases: 7. The CDR3 region is CASSHPSGASYEQYF. The DNA for the CDR3 is TGTGCCAGCAGTCATCCTAGCGGAGCCTCCTACGAGCAGTACTTC.

The chain carries TRBV6-4 and TRBJ2-1, with 10 bases identical to TRBD2. V shed 3 bases and J 8 bases; nucleotides not matched to a gene: 7. Germline V CDR1 and CDR2: MRHNA, SNTAGT. The CDR3 length is 15 residues. CDR3 nucleotide sequence: TGTGCCAGCAGTGAGGCTAGCGGGAGTCTCGATGAGCAGTTCTTC. It specifies CASSEASGSLDEQFF.

The rearrangement uses TRBV27 and TRBJ2-5, with 12 bases that match TRBD2. V shed 0 bases, J shed 7 bases, and the junction held 15 bases outside the gene matches. CDR1 and CDR2 (germline): MNHEY, SMNVEV (reference sequence). CDR3 length: 19 amino acids. CDR3 region: CASSLSKGSLAGGRLTQYF. The CDR3 bases are TGTGCCAGCAGTTTATCGAAAGGGTCGCTAGCGGGAGGGCGATTGACCCAGTACTTC.

This chain uses TRBV30 with TRBJ1-2; tentative D call: TRBD1 (5 bases). CDR1 is GTSNPN and CDR2 is SVGIG in the germline V gene (reference sequence). There are 13 residues in the CDR3. Trimming removed 3 bases from V and 1 base from J, with 9 bases in between. The CDR3: CAWRRGVNYGYTF. DNA for the CDR3: TGTGCCTGGAGACGGGGGGTTAACTATGGCTACACCTTC.

The chain uses TRBV7-8 and TRBJ2-1, with 10 bases fitting TRBD2. The CDR3 loop spans 16 amino acids. The germline V gene encodes CDR1 SGHVS and CDR2 FQNEAQ. V was pared by 5 bases and J by 5 bases, with 9 bases of the junction left unmatched. DNA for the CDR3: TGTGCCAGCAGCCACGAGACTAGCGGGCTTAACAATGAGCAGTTCTTC. As protein: CASSHETSGLNNEQFF.

Of note for this clone: Given a far larger clone just one base away, this is likely a sequencing read error. This chain connects TRBV7-9 to TRBJ1-1; D unresolved. Germline V gene data show CDR1 as SEHNR and CDR2 as FQNEAQ (reference sequence). This CDR3 has 13 residues. The CDR3 sequence: CAGSFWGNTEAFF. The DNA for the CDR3 is TGTGCCGGCAGCTTTTGGGGGAACACTGAAGCTTTCTTT.

This clone occurred a few times. The chain employs TRBV28 and TRBJ2-5, with D unresolved. The V end was cut by 5 bases, the J end by 0 bases, with 10 bases between. This CDR3 comprises 14 residues. Per the germline V gene, CDR1 is MDHEN and CDR2 is SYDVKM. The DNA of the CDR3 is TGTGCCAGCAGTGATATCCTTTACCAAGAGACCCAGTACTTC. Residues: CASSDILYQETQYF.

Only a few counts were recorded for this clone. The rearrangement joins TRBV5-1 to TRBJ2-3; D perhaps matches TRBD1 (6 bases). In germline, CDR1 is SGHRS, CDR2 YFSETQ. The CDR3 extends over 14 amino acids. Trimming cost V 5 bases and J 2 bases, with 12 bases left between them. The CDR3 spells CASSSGTLTDTQYF. In nucleotides, the CDR3 is TGCGCCAGCAGTTCCGGGACACTCACAGATACGCAGTATTTT.

The chain employs TRBV6-6 and TRBJ1-3; D uncertain. Germline V lookup: CDR1 MNHNY, CDR2 SVGAGI (reference sequence). Trimming took 1 base from V and 6 from J, leaving 4 bases between them. CDR3 length: 12 amino acids. The CDR3 protein is CASSYFENTIYF. The CDR3 DNA follows: TGTGCCAGCAGTTACTTTGAAAACACCATATATTTT.